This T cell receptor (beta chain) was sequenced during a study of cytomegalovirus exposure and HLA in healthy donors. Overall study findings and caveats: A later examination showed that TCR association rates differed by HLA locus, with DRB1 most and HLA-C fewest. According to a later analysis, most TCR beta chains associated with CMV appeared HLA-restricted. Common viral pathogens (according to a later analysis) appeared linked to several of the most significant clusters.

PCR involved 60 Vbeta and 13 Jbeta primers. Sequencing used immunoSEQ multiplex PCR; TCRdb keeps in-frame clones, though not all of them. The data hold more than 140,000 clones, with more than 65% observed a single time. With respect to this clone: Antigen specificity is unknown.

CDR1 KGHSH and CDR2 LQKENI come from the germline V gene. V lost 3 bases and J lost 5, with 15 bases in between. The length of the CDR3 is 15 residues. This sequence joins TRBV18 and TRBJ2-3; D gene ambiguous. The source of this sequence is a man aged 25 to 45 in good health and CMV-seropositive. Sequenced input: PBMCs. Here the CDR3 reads CASSPPQPGGDTQYF. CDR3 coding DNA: TGTGCCAGCTCACCTCCACAACCCGGCGGAGATACGCAGTATTTT. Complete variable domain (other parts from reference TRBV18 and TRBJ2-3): NAGVMQNPRHLVRRRGQEARLRCSPMKGHSHVYWYRQLPEEGLKFMVYLQKENIIDESGMPKERFSAEFPKEGPSILRIQQVVRGDSAAYFCASSPPQPGGDTQYFGPGTRLTVL.